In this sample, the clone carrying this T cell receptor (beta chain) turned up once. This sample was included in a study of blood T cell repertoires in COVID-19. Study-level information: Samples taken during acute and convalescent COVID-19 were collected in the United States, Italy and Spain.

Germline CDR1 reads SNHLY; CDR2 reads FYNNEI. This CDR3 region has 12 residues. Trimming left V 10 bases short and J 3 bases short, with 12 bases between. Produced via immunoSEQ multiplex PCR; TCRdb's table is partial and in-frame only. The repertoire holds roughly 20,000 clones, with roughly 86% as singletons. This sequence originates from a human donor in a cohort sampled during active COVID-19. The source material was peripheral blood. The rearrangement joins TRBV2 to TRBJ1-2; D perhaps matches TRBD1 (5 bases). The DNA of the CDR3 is TGTGCCAACGGGCGGGGGGACTATGGCTACACCTTC. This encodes CANGRGDYGYTF.